This passage covers 13 T cell receptor beta chains from one sample sequenced in a study of blood T cell repertoires in COVID-19. Only in-frame clones appear in the TCRdb table, and some are missing; sequencing was by immunoSEQ multiplex PCR. Here the sample spans approximately 200,000 clones, 85% being singletons. The sequencing sample was made of PBMCs or T cells enriched from blood (not recorded which). All receptors come from a man aged 35 to 55 who had recovered from COVID-19.

The rearrangement uses TRBV7-3 and TRBJ2-3; 8 bases agree with TRBD2. Unmatched junction bases numbered 3, after V lost 5 bases and J lost 5 bases. CDR3 length equals 13 residues. The germline V gene has CDR1 SGHTA and CDR2 FQGTGA. CDR3 bases: TGTGCCAGCAGCCCGGGAGGGGGAGATACGCAGTATTTT. It is translated as CASSPGGGDTQYF.

This sequence joins TRBV4-1 and TRBJ2-5; 9 nucleotides agree with TRBD1. Germline CDR1 and CDR2: MGHRA and YSYEKL. The CDR3 covers 14 residues. V was pared by 3 bases and J by 3 bases, with 2 bases of the junction left unmatched. CDR3 sequence (DNA): TGCGCCAGCAGCCAGCGGACAGGGGAAGAGACCCAGTACTTC. Translation gives CASSQRTGEETQYF.

The rearrangement uses TRBV11-3 and TRBJ2-1; 7 nucleotides match TRBD1. Germline CDR1 and CDR2: SGHNT and YENEEA. The CDR3 has 13 residues. The trim removed 5 bases at V and 6 bases at J, leaving 4 bases unmatched. The CDR3 here is CASSLGTVNEQFF. CDR3 DNA sequence: TGTGCCAGCAGCCTTGGGACAGTCAATGAGCAGTTCTTC.

This rearrangement joins TRBV2 to TRBJ2-3; TRBD1 is a possible D gene (5 bases). V lost 8 bases and J 8 bases, leaving 8 bases between the germline ends. The CDR3 spans 10 residues. Germline V lookup: CDR1 SNHLY, CDR2 FYNNEI. CDR3 region: CASQGFTQYF. CDR3 nucleotide sequence: TGTGCCAGCCAGGGTTTTACGCAGTATTTT. Using reference TRBV2 and TRBJ2-3 for the parts outside the CDR3, the full variable domain is EPEVTQTPSHQVTQMGQEVILRCVPISNHLYFYWYRQILGQKVEFLVSFYNNEISEKSEIFDDQFSVERPDGSNFTLKIRSTKLEDSAMYFCASQGFTQYFGPGTRLTVL.

The chain recombines TRBV18 with TRBJ1-2, with D possibly TRBD1 on 6 matching bases. Germline V CDR1 and CDR2: KGHSH, LQKENI. V gave up 1 base and J gave up 5 bases, with 11 bases separating them. This CDR3 has 14 residues. The CDR3 spells CASSPRAGEYGYTF. CDR3 DNA: TGTGCCAGCTCACCACGGGCAGGGGAATATGGCTACACCTTC.

J is TRBJ2-2 and V is TRBV10-1; 9 positions match TRBD2. The CDR3 is made up of 14 amino acids. J was trimmed by 7 bases and V by 9 bases; bases with no gene match: 9. Germline loops: CDR1 WNHNN, CDR2 SYGVQD (reference sequence). The CDR3 spells CASGREGPNGELFF. Here the CDR3 DNA reads TGCGCCAGTGGGCGGGAGGGCCCTAACGGGGAGCTGTTTTTT.

A single count supports this clone. The rearrangement joins TRBV27 to TRBJ2-7; no definite D call. Trimming left V 2 bases short and J 5 bases short, with 16 bases between. This CDR3 contains 15 residues. Germline CDR1 reads MNHEY; CDR2 reads SMNVEV (reference sequence). The CDR3 reads CASSLGPLPLDEQYF. CDR3 nucleotide sequence: TGTGCCAGCAGTTTAGGTCCCCTGCCTCTAGACGAGCAGTACTTC.

The rearrangement joins TRBV9 to TRBJ2-7; 8 bases are shared with TRBD2. CDR1 is SGDLS and CDR2 is YYNGEE in the germline V gene. CDR3 length: 15 residues. With 0 bases clipped from V and 5 bases from J, the junction kept 7 bases outside the gene matches. CDR3 nucleotide sequence: TGTGCCAGCAGCGTAGATGGGCTAGCGGGCGACGAGCAGTACTTC. Amino acids: CASSVDGLAGDEQYF.

V gene TRBV10-1 combines with J gene TRBJ2-5, with TRBD2 identical over 13 bases. CDR3 length: 16 amino acids. V trimming: 3 bases; J trimming: 1 base; junction bases outside the gene matches: 2. Germline CDR1 is WNHNN and CDR2 is SYGVQD (reference sequence). CDR3 nucleotides: TGCGCCAGCAGTGAAGGACTAGCGGGAGCCCAAGAGACCCAGTACTTC. Its translation is CASSEGLAGAQETQYF.

The rearrangement uses TRBV5-1 and TRBJ2-5, with 11 positions matching TRBD1. The germline CDR1 and CDR2 sequences are SGHRS and YFSETQ. This CDR3 is built from 15 residues. Germline trimming cut 3 bases from V and 3 bases from J; bases unmatched to any gene: 4. The CDR3: CASSWTGGFEETQYF. The CDR3 DNA reads TGCGCCAGCAGCTGGACAGGGGGCTTCGAAGAGACCCAGTACTTC.

This clone turned up a few times. V usage is TRBV7-2 and J usage is TRBJ2-7, with 11 bases fitting TRBD2. CDR1 SGHTA and CDR2 FQGNSA come from the germline V gene. After removal of 9 bases from V and 3 bases from J, the junction contained 7 bases not matched to a gene. The CDR3 is 14 residues long. The CDR3: CASSPGTSGYEQYF. The CDR3 coding sequence is TGTGCCAGTTCCCCCGGGACTAGCGGCTACGAGCAGTACTTC.

The genes are TRBV18 and TRBJ2-5; 7 bases agree with TRBD1. CDR3 length: 15 amino acids. V shed 1 base, J shed 5 bases, and the junction held 7 bases outside the gene matches. CDR1 is KGHSH, CDR2 LQKENI, per germline. CDR3: CASSPLGQRWETQYF. The CDR3 DNA sequence: TGTGCCAGCTCACCACTGGGACAGAGGTGGGAGACCCAGTACTTC.

There are a few counts of this clone. This chain uses TRBV7-8 with TRBJ2-7; TRBD2 agrees at 7 bases. The CDR3 extends over 13 amino acids. The ends lost 0 bases at V and 5 bases at J; junction bases unmatched: 1. Looked up from germline, CDR1 is SGHVS and CDR2 is FQNEAQ. The CDR3 protein is CASSLAGLHEQYF. Written as DNA, the CDR3 is TGTGCCAGCAGCTTAGCGGGACTACACGAGCAGTACTTC.